This TCR beta chain was documented in a study of blood T cell repertoires in COVID-19. Study in general: Samples taken during acute and convalescent COVID-19 were collected in the United States, Italy and Spain.

CDR1 and CDR2 (germline): MNHEY, SVGAGI. CDR3 length equals 14 residues. Trimming took 6 bases from V and 6 from J, leaving 14 bases between them. Produced via immunoSEQ multiplex PCR; TCRdb's table is partial and in-frame only. The sample has roughly 280,000 clones; roughly 86% are singletons. Sequencing used peripheral blood. This receptor was obtained from a man between 18 and 29 years old with active or convalescent COVID-19. The rearrangement joins TRBV6-5 to TRBJ2-2; tentative D call: TRBD2 (6 bases). CDR3 amino acids: CASSGAAGSGELFF. The CDR3, as DNA: TGTGCCAGCAGCGGAGCCGCGGGATCCGGGGAGCTGTTTTTT.